Each of the 19 T cell receptor beta chains below was sequenced from the same sample in a study of CD8+ T cells in alopecia areata. Sequencing used cDNA as its template, made by extracting RNA and reverse transcribing it. The repertoire was sequenced with immunoSEQ multiplex PCR; TCRdb's copy has only in-frame clones and lacks some. This sample yields 100,000 to 120,000 clones, of which roughly 64% are seen a single time; 20% to 25% belongs to the top ten. Sequencing was done on a sample of CD8+ T cells sorted from blood. The receptor source for this set is a human donor in good health.

In its sample, this clone was seen a few times. The rearrangement joins TRBV6-1 to TRBJ2-5; TRBD1 aligns across 8 bases. Germline assignment: CDR1 MNHNS and CDR2 SASEGT. The CDR3 is 17 residues long. J lost 4 bases, V lost 4 bases, and 14 bases had no gene match. CDR3 nucleotide sequence: TGTGCCAGCAGTGCAGGGACAGGTGTCCGTCTTGGAGAGACCCAGTACTTC. Translating it yields CASSAGTGVRLGETQYF.

This clone was recorded a few times. V is TRBV29-1 and J is TRBJ2-7; 7 bases match TRBD2. Germline CDR1 SQVTM, CDR2 ANQGSEA. The V gene end was trimmed by 7 bases and the J gene end by 2 bases; junction bases not matched to a gene: 5. CDR3 length: 12 residues. The CDR3 loop is CSAEGGPYEQYF. DNA for the CDR3: TGCAGCGCCGAGGGAGGGCCCTACGAGCAGTACTTC.

The V call is TRBV4-1, the J call TRBJ1-6; D uncertain. The CDR3 length is 17 residues. The germline V and J ends were trimmed by 0 bases and 1 base, with 10 bases remaining between them. Per germline, CDR1 MGHRA and CDR2 YSYEKL. The CDR3: CASSQDPMGSYNSPLHF. CDR3 coding DNA: TGCGCCAGCAGCCAAGATCCCATGGGTTCCTATAATTCACCCCTCCACTTT.

The chain links TRBV28 to TRBJ1-1, with no clear D. Trimming took off 6 bases at V and 3 bases at J, with 8 bases between the two ends. The CDR3 consists of 12 residues. The germline V gene has CDR1 MDHEN and CDR2 SYDVKM. This chain's CDR3 is CASSSFHTEAFF. The DNA of the CDR3 is TGTGCCAGCAGCTCATTCCACACTGAAGCTTTCTTT.

V is TRBV19 and J is TRBJ1-1; D gene unclear. The CDR3 runs to 13 residues. Looked up from germline, CDR1 is LNHDA and CDR2 is SQIVND (reference sequence). V lost 2 bases and J 6 bases, leaving 10 bases between the germline ends. CDR3 sequence: CASSIMAGSEAFF. DNA of the CDR3: TGTGCCAGTAGTATAATGGCCGGATCTGAAGCTTTCTTT. The full variable domain, completed using reference TRBV19 and TRBJ1-1, is DGGITQSPKYLFRKEGQNVTLSCEQNLNHDAMYWYRQDPGQGLRLIYYSQIVNDFQKGDIAEGYSVSREKKESFPLTVTSAQKNPTAFYLCASSIMAGSEAFFGQGTRLTVV.

This clone was observed a handful of times. This rearrangement joins TRBV4-2 to TRBJ2-2; the D call may be TRBD1 or TRBD2 (5 bases each). The CDR3 spans 15 residues. With 5 bases removed from V and 3 bases from J, the gap between germline ends came to 13 bases. Germline CDR1 reads LGHNA; CDR2 reads YNFKEQ. CDR3 protein: CASSLPGTDTGELFF. The CDR3 DNA reads as TGTGCCAGCAGCTTACCAGGGACGGACACCGGGGAGCTGTTTTTT.

This clone was found a few times. This sequence joins TRBV5-5 and TRBJ1-1, with TRBD1 identical over 10 bases. The CDR3 totals 15 residues. Germline V gene data show CDR1 as SGHKS and CDR2 as YYEKEE (reference sequence). The V gene end was trimmed by 4 bases and the J gene end by 6 bases; junction bases not matched to a gene: 9. CDR3 nucleotide sequence: TGTGCCAGCAGCCTCAACCCTGGGACAGGGGCTGAAGCTTTCTTT. Protein: CASSLNPGTGAEAFF. Full variable domain (outside the CDR3, taken from reference TRBV5-5 and TRBJ1-1): DAGVTQSPTHLIKTRGQQVTLRCSPISGHKSVSWYQQVLGQGPQFIFQYYEKEERGRGNFPDRFSARQFPNYSSELNVNALLLGDSALYLCASSLNPGTGAEAFFGQGTRLTVV.

V gene TRBV5-1 combines with J gene TRBJ2-7, with 7 bases identical to TRBD1. Germline V gene lookup returns CDR1 SGHRS and CDR2 YFSETQ. J gave up 0 bases and V 4 bases, and 7 bases lay outside the gene matches. The CDR3 consists of 15 residues. CDR3 DNA sequence: TGCGCCAGCAGCAATGGCAGGGGGAGCTCCTACGAGCAGTACTTC. Protein: CASSNGRGSSYEQYF.

This chain uses TRBV5-6 with TRBJ1-5, with no clear D. Germline CDR1 is SGHDT and CDR2 is YYEEEE. The CDR3 covers 13 residues. The V end was cut by 3 bases, the J end by 6 bases, with 10 bases between. CDR3 amino acids: CASSSGYGQPQHF. In nucleotides, the CDR3 is TGTGCCAGCAGCTCAGGATACGGTCAGCCCCAGCATTTT.

The chain combines TRBV11-2 with TRBJ2-1; TRBD2 matches 8 bases. Trimming at V came to 4 bases and at J to 5 bases, leaving 10 bases not matched to a gene. The CDR3 has 16 amino acids. Germline V gene data show CDR1 as SGHAT and CDR2 as FQNNGV. DNA for the CDR3: TGTGCCAGCAGCTCTCCCTATAGGCGGGGGGACAATGAGCAGTTCTTC. The encoded protein is CASSSPYRRGDNEQFF.

This sequence joins TRBV19 and TRBJ2-1, with a weak D call TRBD1 (5 bases). CDR1 and CDR2 (germline): LNHDA, SQIVND (reference sequence). Trimming removed 5 bases from V and 10 bases from J, with 9 bases in between. This CDR3 comprises 11 residues. The CDR3 nucleotides read TGTGCCAGTAGTCGGTGGACAGAGCAGTTCTTC. It is translated as CASSRWTEQFF.

The V gene is TRBV25-1, the J gene TRBJ1-1; D is perhaps TRBD1 (6 bases). This CDR3 has 14 residues. The germline gives CDR1 MGHDK, CDR2 SYGVNS. V dropped 6 bases and J dropped 0 bases, with 11 bases sitting between them. Here the CDR3 DNA reads TGTGCCAGCAGGGCCGGGGGCATGAACACTGAAGCTTTCTTT. Translated, it gives CASRAGGMNTEAFF.

The chain uses TRBV25-1 and TRBJ2-1; 7 positions match TRBD1. CDR1 is MGHDK and CDR2 is SYGVNS in the germline V gene. The CDR3 has 14 amino acids. V shed 2 bases and J 8 bases; nucleotides not matched to a gene: 6. CDR3 loop: CASSEETGIDEQFF. CDR3 in DNA: TGTGCCAGCAGTGAAGAGACAGGGATCGATGAGCAGTTCTTC. Complete variable domain (other parts from reference TRBV25-1 and TRBJ2-1): EADIYQTPRYLVIGTGKKITLECSQTMGHDKMYWYQQDPGMELHLIHYSYGVNSTEKGDLSSESTVSRIRTEHFPLTLESARPSHTSQYLCASSEETGIDEQFFGPGTRLTVL.

The chain links TRBV13 to TRBJ2-7; D call uncertain. This CDR3 contains 13 residues. V lost 8 bases to trimming and J lost 3 bases, with 14 bases between them. Germline V gives CDR1 PRHDT, CDR2 FYEKMQ (reference sequence). The CDR3 region is CASSHGVLYEQYF. CDR3 DNA sequence: TGTGCCAGCTCCCATGGGGTACTCTACGAGCAGTACTTC.

The chain joins TRBV5-1 to TRBJ2-7, with a tentative D call TRBD1 (6 bases). Germline CDR1 is SGHRS and CDR2 is YFSETQ. Trimming removed 2 bases from V and 4 bases from J, with 19 bases in between. This CDR3 is 16 amino acids long. The CDR3 nucleotides are TGCGCCAGCAGCTTTACGCCAGGGGAGTTGGTGTACGAGCAGTACTTC. Encoded protein: CASSFTPGELVYEQYF.

This clone was seen only a few times. V is TRBV7-9 and J is TRBJ1-1; a possible D gene is TRBD1 (6 bases). Trimming stripped 5 bases from V and 6 bases from J, with 13 bases between. Germline loops: CDR1 SEHNR, CDR2 FQNEAQ (reference sequence). The CDR3 totals 13 residues. The chain's CDR3 is CASSPTGKPEAFF. CDR3 DNA sequence: TGTGCCAGCAGCCCCACAGGGAAGCCTGAAGCTTTCTTT.

V usage is TRBV7-9 and J usage is TRBJ2-7; the D gene is possibly TRBD1 (6 bases). This CDR3 is 14 amino acids long. Trimming stripped 6 bases from V and 2 bases from J, with 14 bases between. CDR1 is SEHNR, CDR2 FQNEAQ, per germline (reference sequence). The CDR3 here is CASRPGAGTYEQYF. The DNA for the CDR3 is TGTGCCAGCAGGCCAGGGGCAGGTACCTACGAGCAGTACTTC.

The rearrangement links TRBV7-6 to TRBJ2-5; 7 bases align to TRBD1. CDR3 length: 14 amino acids. After removal of 4 bases from V and 2 bases from J, the junction contained 4 bases not matched to a gene. Per germline, CDR1 SGHVS and CDR2 FNYEAQ. Here the CDR3 reads CASSSRDSQETQYF. The CDR3, as DNA: TGTGCCAGCAGCTCCCGGGACAGTCAAGAGACCCAGTACTTC.

This rearrangement joins TRBV2 to TRBJ2-7; D call uncertain. Trimming cost V 3 bases and J 6 bases, with 9 bases left between them. This CDR3 contains 12 residues. The germline V gene has CDR1 SNHLY and CDR2 FYNNEI. For the CDR3, the DNA is TGTGCCAGCAGTGAGAGAAATCTCGAGCAGTACTTC. Translated: CASSERNLEQYF.